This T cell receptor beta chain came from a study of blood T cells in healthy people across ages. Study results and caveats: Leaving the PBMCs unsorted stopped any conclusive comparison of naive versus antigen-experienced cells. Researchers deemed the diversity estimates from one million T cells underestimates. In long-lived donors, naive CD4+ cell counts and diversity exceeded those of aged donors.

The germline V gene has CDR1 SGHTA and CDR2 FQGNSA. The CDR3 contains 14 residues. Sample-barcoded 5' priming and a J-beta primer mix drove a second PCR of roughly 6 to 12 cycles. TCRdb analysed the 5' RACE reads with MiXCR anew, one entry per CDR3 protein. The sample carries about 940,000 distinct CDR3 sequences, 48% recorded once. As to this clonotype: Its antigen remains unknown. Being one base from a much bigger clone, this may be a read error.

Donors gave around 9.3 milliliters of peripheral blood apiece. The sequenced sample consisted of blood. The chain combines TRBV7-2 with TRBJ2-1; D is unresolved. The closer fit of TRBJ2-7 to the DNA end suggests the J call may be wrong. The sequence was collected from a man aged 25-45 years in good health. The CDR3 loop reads CASSNASSYNEQYF. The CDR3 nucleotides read TGTGCCAGCAGTAACGCAAGCTCCTACAATGAGCAGTACTTC.